This T cell receptor beta chain was captured by sequencing in a study of graft-versus-host responses after intestinal transplantation. About the study: In this cohort, recipients had multivisceral, liver-intestinal, or isolated intestinal transplants. Every recipient underwent anti-thymocyte globulin induction, then tacrolimus and steroids for three to four years. Study-level points and caveats: Among recipient marrow samples, GvH clones were found; some appeared first in ileum or blood. Early HvG declines after transplant were associated with peak circulating GvH clone levels.

Looked up from germline, CDR1 is SGHDN and CDR2 is FVKESK. The ends were cut back, 4 bases at V and 5 bases at J, with 14 bases in the middle. The length of the CDR3 is 15 residues. Clones were sequenced by immunoSEQ multiplex PCR, and TCRdb holds only the in-frame ones, with some missing. The profile shows roughly 92,000 clones, roughly 90% of them singletons. Regarding this clone: Its antigen is undetermined.

Sequencing was performed on unstimulated CD4+ T cells sorted from spleen or lymph node cells, taken before intestinal transplant. J is TRBJ2-2 and V is TRBV14; TRBD1 is a possible D gene (7 bases). This TCR was recovered from a human donor who received an intestinal transplant. CDR3 sequence: CASSRGTDGTGELFF. The CDR3 DNA is TGTGCCAGCAGCCGCGGGACAGACGGTACCGGGGAGCTGTTTTTT.